This paragraph reports one T cell receptor (beta chain). This sample is part of a study of blood T cell repertoires in COVID-19. Study overall: T cells, B-cell-depleted T cells, or PBMCs supplied cDNA or gDNA.

CDR1 is SGHAT and CDR2 is FQDESV in the germline V gene (reference sequence). CDR3 size: 15 residues. Trimming took 3 bases from V and 5 from J, leaving 17 bases between them. Sequenced by immunoSEQ multiplex PCR; TCRdb stores in-frame clones only, minus some. In the table there are under 500,000 clones, 87% of which are singletons. The chain carries TRBV11-1 and TRBJ2-7; TRBD2 is a possible D gene (5 bases). Source material: PBMCs or T cells enriched from blood (not recorded which). This sequence originates from a woman aged 18-29 years with acute COVID-19. The DNA of the CDR3 is TGTGCCAGCAGCTTCGGCCGAGCAGGAGGCAACGAGCAGTACTTC. Protein product: CASSFGRAGGNEQYF. Looking up the rest from reference TRBV11-1 and TRBJ2-7 gives the full variable domain: EAEVAQSPRYKITEKSQAVAFWCDPISGHATLYWYRQILGQGPELLVQFQDESVVDDSQLPKDRFSAERLKGVDSTLKIQPAELGDSAMYLCASSFGRAGGNEQYFGPGTRLTVT.